Sequencing of this TCR beta chain was carried out in a study of shared clonotypes between healthy human individuals (dated by TCRdb to 2019 to 2021). Some background on the complete study: Three men and two women, aged 18 to 49 years, made up the cohort. For each donor, CD4 naive and CD4 memory were each given three plates, CD8 naive was given two plates, and CD8 memory was given one plate. To estimate repertoire size and how much clonotype sharing occurs between individuals, the study deeply sequenced the blood TCR repertoires of 4 to 6 healthy adults. To increase sequencing depth and limit assay-specific biases, different laboratories used diverse techniques to prepare libraries and sequence TCR repertoires. Each donor's leukapheresis produced roughly between about 0.9 and 9.5 billion PBMCs.

What the study reported, not specific to this receptor: Higher generation probabilities were observed for clonotypes shared by all four sorted-subset donors than for non-shared clonotypes. Even with the large sequencing depth, rarefaction of the sorted-subset datasets indicated that sequencing was incomplete. Sharing across several donors was observed for roughly 5.4% of naive CD4, over 3% of naive CD8, roughly 2.3% of memory CD4, and around 0.42% of memory CD8 clonotypes. Based on pairwise subsampling, the degree of clonotype sharing among donors was expected to be affected by sequencing depth. Larger estimated clonotype richness was generally found for naive subsets than for memory subsets. Because the study included only a small number of donors, the genetic and exposure-history diversity represented was limited. Only blood was sampled, and tissue TCR repertoires likely differ from those in blood.

CDR1 MNHEY and CDR2 SVGAGI were looked up in the germline V gene. The germline V end is reduced by 8 bases and the J end by 7 bases; junction bases left unmatched: 7. The CDR3 has 13 amino acids, counting the end cysteine and phenylalanine. Only the CDR3 region is kept as DNA, spanning 39 bases read in frame from base 1. Using the deep immunoSEQ assay, TCR CDR3 regions were amplified from genomic DNA by multiplex PCR. Extracted genomic DNA from each cell subset was spread evenly across all wells of several immunoSEQ 96-well plates, with each plate serving as a replicate. For sorted subsets, approximately 0.2 ug of genomic DNA, equivalent to 25,000 to 35,000 T cell genomes, went into each replicate PCR. Purified libraries were measured with a Qubit 3.0 fluorometer, size-checked on a Bioanalyzer 2100, and measured again with the KAPA Library Quantification kit. Every immunoSEQ 96-well plate was sequenced on a dedicated single-read 150-cycle Illumina NextSeq 550 flow cell. As for the authors' bioinformatics: The immunoSEQ output contained only junctional sequences without quality scores, so filtering could not match that applied to full-length reads. To assign V/J genes and CDR3, sequences were annotated using PyIR, a Python wrapper for IgBLAST v1.9, with IMGT germline references. Reads were filtered out if the reads had weak V/J assignments (E-value above 1e-6), no CDR3, stop codons, out-of-frame junctions, or ambiguous translated residues. V3J clonotypes were defined by identical inferred V gene, J gene, and CDR3 amino acid sequence. Percentage overlap between repertoires was computed as shared unique clonotypes divided by the size of the smaller repertoire. RTK rarefaction, the Chao1 estimator, and Recon v2.1 estimates of unobserved clonotypes were used to assess repertoire richness. OLGA was used to compute generation probabilities for all TCRbeta clonotypes that the gDNA method yielded from four donors. The source is immuneACCESS, and TCRdb retained only in-frame sequences with V and J called. Part of the clones is not carried over; for the studies checked, unresolved V genes explain less than half of this, and the remainder is unexplained. V and J calls plus clone size are reproduced from that table; the DNA served to infer D and trimming. The sample table holds around 2,000,000 clones, of which 85% to 95% were seen once. 0.13% of the sample rests with the top ten.

With respect to this clone: Its target antigen remains unknown. The sample holds no much larger clone one base away, and base qualities are not on file.

The donors were healthy, HIV-negative adults who had no recently reported acute infections or vaccinations. Every donor was a Caucasian adult residing in Nashville, Tennessee, USA. CD4+ T cells were enriched by magnetic negative selection; naive cells were then positively selected on CD45RA, and the negative fraction formed the memory subset. Blood was obtained by leukapheresis, after which PBMCs were separated by Ficoll-Histopaque density gradient centrifugation and cryopreserved in liquid nitrogen vapor phase. Purity and quantity of every magnetically sorted T cell population were checked by analytical flow cytometry. Genomic DNA was isolated from every sorted fraction and measured by UV absorbance on a Nanodrop 2000c.

The receptor comes from a man between 18 and 29 years old in good health. This receptor chain uses TRBV6-5 and TRBJ2-1, with 8 bases matching TRBD1. The sequencing input was naive CD4+ T cells sorted from blood. The cell subset or site label, as the study defines it: CD45RA+ positively selected. The CDR3 here reads CASADRGRNEQFF. The bases are TGTGCCAGCGCAGACAGGGGTCGAAATGAGCAGTTCTTC.